A single sample is the source of the 10 T cell receptor beta chains below, sequenced in a study of blood T cell repertoires in COVID-19. Profiled with immunoSEQ multiplex PCR; TCRdb holds only in-frame clones, not every one. Of approximately 300,000 clones in the sample, about 90% were seen once. Sequenced material: peripheral blood. These receptors were taken from a woman aged 50 to 60 with COVID-19, enrolled during active disease.

The chain employs TRBV6-2 or TRBV6-3 and TRBJ2-4; 10 bases are shared with TRBD2. The CDR3 sequence is 16 residues long. Germline V CDR1 and CDR2: MNHEY, SVGEGT. V shed 4 bases, J shed 1 base, and the junction held 4 bases outside the gene matches. The CDR3 coding sequence is TGTGCCAGCAGTTCAAGCGGGAGGGCGGCCAAAAACATTCAGTACTTC. Its translation: CASSSSGRAAKNIQYF.

The chain recombines TRBV19 with TRBJ2-7, with TRBD1 identical over 10 bases. CDR3 length: 14 residues. The junction had 6 bases not matched to a gene; V was cut back by 5 bases and J by 5 bases. Germline loops: CDR1 LNHDA, CDR2 SQIVND (reference sequence). This CDR3 reads CASSPAGTGDEQYF. In nucleotides, the CDR3 is TGTGCCAGTAGTCCCGCCGGGACAGGGGACGAGCAGTACTTC.

V gene TRBV19 combines with J gene TRBJ1-5; D unresolved. CDR1 is LNHDA and CDR2 is SQIVND in the germline V gene (reference sequence). With 5 bases removed from V and 11 bases from J, the gap between germline ends came to 16 bases. There are 13 residues in the CDR3. Here the CDR3 reads CASSLPAQEAQHF. In DNA form, the CDR3 reads TGTGCCAGTAGTCTACCGGCCCAAGAGGCCCAGCATTTT. Full variable domain (rest looked up from reference TRBV19 and TRBJ1-5): DGGITQSPKYLFRKEGQNVTLSCEQNLNHDAMYWYRQDPGQGLRLIYYSQIVNDFQKGDIAEGYSVSREKKESFPLTVTSAQKNPTAFYLCASSLPAQEAQHFGDGTRLSIL.

The chain has TRBV7-3 and TRBJ2-6; a possible D gene is TRBD2 (5 bases). With 4 bases removed from V and 2 bases from J, the gap between germline ends came to 12 bases. The length of the CDR3 is 16 residues. CDR1 SGHTA and CDR2 FQGTGA come from the germline V gene. CDR3 sequence (DNA): TGTGCCAGCAGCTCGCCCGGGGTCCCTGGGGCCAACGTCCTGACTTTC. It translates to CASSSPGVPGANVLTF. Complete variable domain (other parts from reference TRBV7-3 and TRBJ2-6): GAGVSQTPSNKVTEKGKYVELRCDPISGHTALYWYRQSLGQGPEFLIYFQGTGAADDSGLPNDRFFAVRPEGSVSTLKIQRTERGDSAVYLCASSSPGVPGANVLTFGAGSRLTVL.

The rearrangement joins TRBV11-2 to TRBJ2-7, with D possibly matching TRBD2 (6 bases). Germline CDR1 reads SGHAT; CDR2 reads FQNNGV. The CDR3 totals 14 residues. V lost 5 bases and J 4 bases, leaving 15 bases between the germline ends. The CDR3 DNA sequence: TGTGCCAGCAGCCCCCACCGGGAGAGGTACGAGCAGTACTTC. Translation: CASSPHRERYEQYF.

This chain joins TRBV19 and TRBJ1-2, with TRBD1 matching over 12 bases. V was clipped by 9 bases and J by 7 bases; unmatched bases: 18. Germline V CDR1 and CDR2: LNHDA, SQIVND (reference sequence). This CDR3 contains 17 residues. The CDR3 protein is CASTPPGTGGSSRGYTF. CDR3 nucleotides: TGTGCCAGCACCCCGCCGGGGACAGGGGGCAGTTCGCGTGGCTACACCTTC.

The chain uses TRBV15 and TRBJ1-2; D possibly corresponds to TRBD1 (5 bases). The CDR3 is 15 amino acids. V was shortened by 0 bases and J by 7 bases, with 15 bases between the two germline ends. CDR1 is LNHNV and CDR2 is YYDKDF in the germline V gene (reference sequence). CDR3 in amino acids: CATSRDPRQYFGYTF. The CDR3 DNA reads TGTGCCACCAGCAGAGATCCGAGACAGTACTTTGGCTACACCTTC.

V usage is TRBV10-3 and J usage is TRBJ1-2; D remains ambiguous. The germline CDR1 and CDR2 sequences are ENHRY and SYGVKD. This CDR3 is built from 14 residues. Trimming removed 4 bases at V and 0 bases at J, with 9 bases between. The CDR3 spells CAISGSAANYGYTF. The CDR3 DNA reads TGTGCCATCAGTGGCTCCGCAGCTAACTATGGCTACACCTTC.

The chain carries TRBV24-1 and TRBJ2-5, with 9 bases lining up with TRBD1. Germline-derived CDR1 and CDR2 are KGHDR and SFDVKD. This CDR3 has 15 amino acids. After removal of 5 bases from V and 4 bases from J, the junction contained 7 bases not matched to a gene. CDR3 sequence (DNA): TGTGCCACCAGTGTATCAGGGACAGGGAGAGAGACCCAGTACTTC. It codes for CATSVSGTGRETQYF.

The rearrangement uses TRBV7-9 and TRBJ1-2, with D perhaps TRBD1 (6 bases). The CDR3 is 14 amino acids. The V gene lost 4 bases and the J gene lost 4 bases, with 13 bases spanning the gap. Germline lookup yields CDR1 SEHNR and CDR2 FQNEAQ (reference sequence). CDR3 sequence (DNA): TGTGCCAGCAGCTCGGACAGCCCCATCTATGGCTACACCTTC. Translated: CASSSDSPIYGYTF.